These 24 T cell receptor beta chains were all obtained from the same sample, sequenced in a study of OX40 agonist ivuxolimab in advanced cancers. Sequenced by immunoSEQ multiplex PCR; TCRdb stores in-frame clones only, minus some. The repertoire holds 30,000 to 35,000 clones, with over 60% as singletons. The sequencing here drew on CD4+ or CD8+ T cells sorted from blood, taken in a trial of the OX40 agonist ivuxolimab. Receptors were obtained from an adult with an advanced solid tumor such as melanoma, head and neck, liver or kidney cancer.

V gene TRBV6-5 combines with J gene TRBJ2-3, with a possible D match to TRBD2 (6 bases). Trimming took off 0 bases at V and 1 base at J, with 11 bases between the two ends. The CDR3 spans 16 residues. Per the germline V gene, CDR1 is MNHEY and CDR2 is SVGAGI. The CDR3 loop is CASSYSGLVGTDTQYF. The CDR3 DNA is TGTGCCAGCAGTTACTCGGGACTCGTGGGCACAGATACGCAGTATTTT.

This clone was seen just once. This chain joins TRBV7-9 and TRBJ2-7; 7 nucleotides align to TRBD1. Unmatched junction bases numbered 11, after V lost 4 bases and J lost 2 bases. Per germline, CDR1 SEHNR and CDR2 FQNEAQ (reference sequence). The CDR3 length is 16 residues. The DNA of the CDR3 is TGTGCCAGCAGCTCCAAGGGACAGTCGAGAACCTACGAGCAGTACTTC. It yields the protein CASSSKGQSRTYEQYF.

The chain has TRBV7-8 and TRBJ2-6; D is undetermined. Germline V gene sequence: CDR1 SGHVS, CDR2 FQNEAQ. V was shortened by 2 bases and J by 0 bases, with 8 bases between the two germline ends. CDR3 length: 16 amino acids. The CDR3 spells CASSLSLSSGANVLTF. CDR3 nucleotides: TGTGCCAGCAGCTTAAGTCTTAGCTCTGGGGCCAACGTCCTGACTTTC.

The chain links TRBV6-1 to TRBJ2-7; 9 bases are shared with TRBD1. The germline V gene encodes CDR1 MNHNS and CDR2 SASEGT. The CDR3 length is 15 residues. With 6 bases clipped from V and 1 base from J, the junction kept 7 bases outside the gene matches. CDR3: CASRGGQGKSYEQYV. The CDR3 nucleotides are TGTGCCAGCAGGGGGGGACAGGGAAAATCCTACGAGCAGTACGTC.

Only a few counts were recorded for this clone. The gene calls are TRBV5-1 and TRBJ2-1; 7 bases align to TRBD1. CDR1 and CDR2 (germline): SGHRS, YFSETQ. This CDR3 is built from 15 residues. The trim removed 4 bases at V and 7 bases at J, leaving 11 bases unmatched. CDR3 sequence (DNA): TGCGCCAGCAGCGTGGACAGGTGGGGAGAGAATGAGCAGTTCTTC. It encodes CASSVDRWGENEQFF.

CDR3 bases: TGTGCCAGCAGTGAAGGAGAGGGAGTACTCCACGAGCAGTACTTC. Protein: CASSEGEGVLHEQYF. The chain is built from TRBV2 and TRBJ2-7, with a weak D call TRBD2 (5 bases). Germline CDR1 SNHLY, CDR2 FYNNEI. The V and J ends lost 1 base and 5 bases respectively, with 15 bases between them. The CDR3 is 15 residues long.

The rearrangement links TRBV5-6 to TRBJ2-1; a possible D gene is TRBD1 (6 bases). V shed 2 bases and J shed 7 bases, with 7 bases lying between them. From germline, CDR1 is SGHDT and CDR2 YYEEEE. The CDR3 length is 12 residues. The CDR3 bases are TGTGCCAGCAGCTTTACAGGGAATGAGCAGTTCTTC. This gives the protein CASSFTGNEQFF.

This chain connects TRBV6-1 to TRBJ1-4, with D possibly TRBD1 on 5 matching bases. V lost 10 bases, J lost 0 bases, and 12 bases lay in between. Germline V gene lookup returns CDR1 MNHNS and CDR2 SASEGT. CDR3 length: 14 amino acids. The CDR3 loop reads CAIRQLATNEKLFF. Written as DNA, the CDR3 is TGTGCCATCCGACAGTTAGCAACTAATGAAAAACTGTTTTTT.

The V and J genes are TRBV10-3 and TRBJ2-2; D is perhaps TRBD1 (6 bases). This CDR3 is built from 15 residues. Germline CDR1 and CDR2: ENHRY and SYGVKD. V lost 7 bases to trimming and J lost 6 bases, with 18 bases between them. CDR3 sequence: CAITEQGQVAGELFF. The CDR3 bases are TGTGCCATCACCGAGCAGGGGCAGGTCGCCGGGGAGCTGTTTTTT.

The V and J genes are TRBV2 and TRBJ2-2, with 7 bases matching TRBD2. Germline V gives CDR1 SNHLY, CDR2 FYNNEI. This CDR3 contains 12 residues. With 9 bases clipped from V and 4 bases from J, the junction kept 2 bases outside the gene matches. The DNA for the CDR3 is TGTGCCAGGGGACTACGCACCGGGGAGCTGTTTTTT. Its translation is CARGLRTGELFF.

The chain joins TRBV5-1 to TRBJ1-4; TRBD1 is a possible D gene (6 bases). There are 16 residues in the CDR3. The V and J ends lost 5 bases and 0 bases respectively, with 14 bases between them. Germline loops: CDR1 SGHRS, CDR2 YFSETQ. The CDR3: CASRSTGSTTNEKLFF. Here the CDR3 DNA reads TGCGCCAGCAGGAGCACAGGGTCCACAACTAATGAAAAACTGTTTTTT.

This clone has more than one count but fewer than ten. This chain connects TRBV30 to TRBJ1-6; D remains unclear. The CDR3 runs 15 residues. V dropped 4 bases and J dropped 2 bases, with 12 bases sitting between them. Germline CDR1 and CDR2: GTSNPN and SVGIG (reference sequence). This chain's CDR3 is CAWNKGSTYNSPLHF. The CDR3 region has the DNA TGTGCCTGGAACAAGGGTAGCACCTATAATTCACCCCTCCACTTT.

The chain is built from TRBV11-2 and TRBJ2-3, with TRBD2 matching 7 bases. The CDR3 extends over 14 amino acids. Germline CDR1 and CDR2: SGHAT and FQNNGV. Trimming at V came to 4 bases and at J to 2 bases, leaving 3 bases not matched to a gene. The CDR3 nucleotides are TGTGCCAGCAGCTCAGCGGGGTCCACAGATACGCAGTATTTT. The encoded protein is CASSSAGSTDTQYF.

The V gene is TRBV2, the J gene TRBJ1-5, with 12 bases identical to TRBD1. The CDR3 has 14 amino acids. The junction had 5 bases not matched to a gene; V was cut back by 8 bases and J by 6 bases. Germline loops: CDR1 SNHLY, CDR2 FYNNEI. The CDR3 sequence: CASAGTGGFQPQHF. As DNA, the CDR3 is TGTGCCAGCGCCGGGACAGGGGGCTTTCAGCCCCAGCATTTT.

The chain employs TRBV11-2 and TRBJ2-1; D is unresolved. Trimming shortened V by 3 bases and J by 7 bases, and 7 bases separated the two germline ends. The CDR3 contains 12 residues. The germline CDR1 and CDR2 sequences are SGHAT and FQNNGV. The CDR3 protein is CASSFVGNEQFF. Here the CDR3 DNA reads TGTGCCAGCAGCTTTGTGGGGAATGAGCAGTTCTTC.

The rearrangement uses TRBV2 and TRBJ2-2; possible D gene TRBD2, 5 bases. The germline CDR1 and CDR2 sequences are SNHLY and FYNNEI. CDR3 length: 15 amino acids. Trimming removed 6 bases from V and 5 bases from J, with 16 bases in between. The CDR3 sequence: CASRPGVFATGELFF. The DNA for the CDR3 is TGTGCCAGCAGGCCCGGGGTCTTTGCGACCGGGGAGCTGTTTTTT. Combining the CDR3 with reference TRBV2 and TRBJ2-2 gives the whole variable domain EPEVTQTPSHQVTQMGQEVILRCVPISNHLYFYWYRQILGQKVEFLVSFYNNEISEKSEIFDDQFSVERPDGSNFTLKIRSTKLEDSAMYFCASRPGVFATGELFFGEGSRLTVL.

The chain recombines TRBV5-1 with TRBJ2-1; TRBD1 aligns across 7 bases. The J segment lost 0 bases and the V segment lost 0 bases, leaving 3 bases of the junction unmatched. The CDR3 loop spans 16 amino acids. The germline CDR1 and CDR2 sequences are SGHRS and YFSETQ. The CDR3 reads CASSLEGQSSYNEQFF. Here the CDR3 DNA reads TGCGCCAGCAGCTTGGAGGGACAGAGCTCCTACAATGAGCAGTTCTTC.

This chain connects TRBV5-4 to TRBJ1-5; D unclear. The CDR3 extends over 15 amino acids. Germline CDR1 is SGHNT and CDR2 is YYREEE (reference sequence). The V gene lost 2 bases and the J gene lost 4 bases, with 13 bases spanning the gap. The CDR3: CASSLGGKVNQPQHF. The CDR3 bases are TGTGCCAGCAGCTTAGGAGGTAAAGTTAATCAGCCCCAGCATTTT.

This clone is labeled medium-sized. The chain uses TRBV7-2 and TRBJ1-3; unclear D gene. This CDR3 comprises 15 residues. Germline CDR1 and CDR2: SGHTA and FQGNSA. Trimming removed 2 bases from V and 0 bases from J, with 8 bases in between. In DNA form, the CDR3 reads TGTGCCAGCAGCTTAACCACTTACTCTGGAAACACCATATATTTT. It codes for CASSLTTYSGNTIYF.

The chain has TRBV7-2 and TRBJ2-3, with D possibly TRBD1 on 6 matching bases. Looked up from germline, CDR1 is SGHTA and CDR2 is FQGNSA. The CDR3 runs 14 residues. Trimming removed 1 base at V and 5 bases at J, with 10 bases between. The CDR3 protein is CASSLGGLIDTQYF. The CDR3 DNA reads TGTGCCAGCAGCTTAGGGGGGCTGATAGATACGCAGTATTTT.

The V gene is TRBV4-2, the J gene TRBJ1-2, with 8 bases lining up with TRBD1. In germline, CDR1 is LGHNA, CDR2 YNFKEQ. The CDR3 length is 15 residues. The V gene end was trimmed by 3 bases and the J gene end by 4 bases; junction bases not matched to a gene: 7. The CDR3 loop is CASSQGPGGTYGYTF. The DNA of the CDR3 is TGTGCCAGCAGCCAGGGCCCAGGGGGCACCTATGGCTACACCTTC.

J is TRBJ1-2 and V is TRBV30; no reliable D call. With 4 bases removed from V and 0 bases from J, the gap between germline ends came to 9 bases. Germline CDR1 reads GTSNPN; CDR2 reads SVGIG (reference sequence). The CDR3 spans 13 residues. CDR3 sequence reads: CAWTRGANYGYTF. In DNA form, the CDR3 reads TGTGCCTGGACACGTGGGGCTAACTATGGCTACACCTTC.

The rearrangement joins TRBV27 to TRBJ1-1, with D uncertain. CDR1 and CDR2 (germline): MNHEY, SMNVEV (reference sequence). V was cut by 5 bases and J by 3 bases, with 10 bases left in between. The CDR3 sequence is 13 residues long. CDR3 loop: CASSRMSDTEAFF. CDR3 DNA: TGTGCCAGCAGTCGGATGTCGGACACTGAAGCTTTCTTT.

The chain is built from TRBV2 and TRBJ1-2; D remains unclear. V shed 4 bases and J shed 4 bases, with 7 bases lying between them. Germline CDR1 reads SNHLY; CDR2 reads FYNNEI. The CDR3 is 12 residues long. CDR3 amino acids: CASSGSIYGYTF. The CDR3 DNA is TGTGCCAGCAGTGGTTCAATCTATGGCTACACCTTC.